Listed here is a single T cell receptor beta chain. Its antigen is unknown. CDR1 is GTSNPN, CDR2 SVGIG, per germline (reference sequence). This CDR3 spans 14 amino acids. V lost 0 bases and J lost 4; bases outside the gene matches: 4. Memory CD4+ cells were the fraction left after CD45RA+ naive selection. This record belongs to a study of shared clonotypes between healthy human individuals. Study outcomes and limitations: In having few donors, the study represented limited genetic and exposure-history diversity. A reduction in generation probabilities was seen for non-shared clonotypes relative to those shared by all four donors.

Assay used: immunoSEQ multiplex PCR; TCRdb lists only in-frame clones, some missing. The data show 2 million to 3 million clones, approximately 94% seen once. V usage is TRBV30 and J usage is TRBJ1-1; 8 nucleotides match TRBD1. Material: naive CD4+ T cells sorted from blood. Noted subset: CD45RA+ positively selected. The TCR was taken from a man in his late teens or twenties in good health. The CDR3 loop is CAWSVQGVGTEAFF. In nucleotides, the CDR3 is TGTGCCTGGAGTGTACAGGGGGTGGGCACTGAAGCTTTCTTT.